This T cell receptor (beta chain) stems from a study of shared clonotypes between healthy human individuals. Overall study context: Each donor contributed plates that comprised three CD4 naive, three CD4 memory, two CD8 naive and one CD8 memory.

A remark on this clone: Its specificity is unknown.

Study results and limitations: Sample collection involved blood only; tissue repertoires are likely different. Relative to clonotypes present in all four donors, those not shared had lower generation probabilities. Shared clonotypes: about 4.6% naive CD4, around 3.7% naive CD8, around 2.4% memory CD4, roughly 0.4% memory CD8.

Libraries were prepared by immunoSEQ multiplex PCR; TCRdb keeps only in-frame clonotypes and omits some of them. The sample shows about 2.4 million clones, around 94% of them seen only once. In germline, CDR1 is LNHDA, CDR2 SQIVND (reference sequence). V lost 8 bases, J lost 0 bases, and 5 bases stayed unmatched. This CDR3 is built from 14 residues. This sequence originates from a man in his late teens or twenties in good health. The rearrangement uses TRBV19 and TRBJ1-1; 8 bases fit TRBD1. Material: naive CD4+ T cells sorted from blood. As for subset: CD45RA+ positively selected. The CDR3 nucleotides are TGTGCCAGTCGGACGGGACAGGTGAACACTGAAGCTTTCTTT. This sequence encodes CASRTGQVNTEAFF.